Each of the 27 T cell receptor beta chains below was sequenced from the same sample in a study of blood T cells in healthy people across ages. A second PCR of roughly 7 to 11 cycles used a sample-barcoded 5' primer and a J-beta primer mix. TCRdb reprocessed the 5' RACE reads via MiXCR and lists one record per CDR3 protein. The data contain 1.5 million to 2 million distinct CDR3 sequences, about two fifths of them singletons. The sample comprised blood. All receptors come from a human donor in good health.

The rearrangement joins TRBV2 to TRBJ2-7, with D perhaps matching TRBD2 (5 bases). CDR3 length: 11 amino acids. CDR1 is SNHLY, CDR2 FYNNEI, per germline. V was trimmed by 4 bases and J by 11 bases, leaving 12 bases between them. As DNA, the CDR3 is TGTGCCAGCAGTGGGGATTTCGGGAAGTACTTC. Residues: CASSGDFGKYF.

The chain recombines TRBV12-3 or TRBV12-4 with TRBJ2-2, with D hard to call. This CDR3 has 12 amino acids. Trimming removed 11 bases at V and 7 bases at J, with 14 bases between. This CDR3 is CAYTWVGGELFF. The CDR3 DNA reads TGTGCCTATACGTGGGTGGGCGGGGAGCTGTTTTTT.

The genes are TRBV4-3 and TRBJ2-1, with D tentatively TRBD2 (5 bases). Looked up from germline, CDR1 is LGHNA and CDR2 is YSLEER. Trimming left V 1 base short and J 7 bases short, with 11 bases between. This CDR3 has 14 amino acids. The CDR3 reads CASSQVYGENEQFF. DNA for the CDR3: TGCGCCAGCAGCCAAGTATATGGGGAGAATGAGCAGTTCTTC.

This sequence joins TRBV7-2 and TRBJ2-7, with D unresolved. The CDR3 loop spans 13 amino acids. V lost 3 bases and J 0 bases, leaving 6 bases between the germline ends. Germline CDR1 and CDR2: SGHTA and FQGNSA. The CDR3 DNA reads TGTGCCAGCAGCTTTACAACCTCCTACGAGCAGTACTTC. It encodes CASSFTTSYEQYF.

V gene TRBV4-3 combines with J gene TRBJ1-1; D remains unclear. V lost 0 bases, J lost 4 bases, and 15 bases lay in between. Per the germline V gene, CDR1 is LGHNA and CDR2 is YSLEER. CDR3 length equals 16 residues. CDR3 DNA: TGCGCCAGCAGCCAAGAGATTCCAGGAACTCTCACTGAAGCTTTCTTT. Its protein product is CASSQEIPGTLTEAFF.

This sequence joins TRBV30 and TRBJ1-1; TRBD1 might be the D (6 bases). Trimming stripped 3 bases from V and 11 bases from J, with 16 bases between. This CDR3 region has 12 residues. CDR1 is GTSNPN and CDR2 is SVGIG in the germline V gene (reference sequence). CDR3: CAWRRTGTSAFF. CDR3 sequence (DNA): TGTGCCTGGAGGAGAACAGGGACATCGGCTTTCTTT.

This clonotype was picked up many times. The rearrangement uses TRBV28 and TRBJ2-5, with D possibly matching TRBD1 (5 bases). The CDR3 extends over 15 amino acids. Trimming pared 3 bases from V and 0 bases from J, leaving 11 bases between. Germline V CDR1 and CDR2: MDHEN, SYDVKM. The CDR3 bases are TGTGCCAGCAGTTTGGGCAGGGCGTACCAAGAGACCCAGTACTTC. Amino acids: CASSLGRAYQETQYF.

The chain links TRBV25-1 to TRBJ1-5; TRBD1 aligns across 7 bases. Germline V CDR1 and CDR2: MGHDK, SYGVNS. The CDR3 sequence is 14 residues long. V gave up 10 bases and J gave up 3 bases; unmatched junction bases: 9. The CDR3 reads CAIHLTGNNQPQHF. In DNA form, the CDR3 reads TGTGCCATCCACCTGACAGGGAACAATCAGCCCCAGCATTTT. Using reference TRBV25-1 and TRBJ1-5 for the parts outside the CDR3, the full variable domain is EADIYQTPRYLVIGTGKKITLECSQTMGHDKMYWYQQDPGMELHLIHYSYGVNSTEKGDLSSESTVSRIRTEHFPLTLESARPSHTSQYLCAIHLTGNNQPQHFGDGTRLSIL.

Only a few counts were recorded for this clonotype. The chain recombines TRBV12-3 or TRBV12-4 with TRBJ1-1, with D possibly being TRBD1 (6 bases). Trimming stripped 7 bases from V and 2 bases from J, with 20 bases between. The CDR3 runs to 16 residues. The CDR3 nucleotides are TGTGCCAGCACCCTAGTTCTAGCGGGGGCTAACACTGAAGCTTTCTTT. Its translation is CASTLVLAGANTEAFF.

The chain recombines TRBV24-1 with TRBJ2-2, with TRBD1 matching 9 bases. The CDR3 length is 15 residues. V trimming: 6 bases; J trimming: 5 bases; junction bases outside the gene matches: 6. Per germline, CDR1 KGHDR and CDR2 SFDVKD. The CDR3 is CATSMGQGRTGELFF. CDR3 coding DNA: TGTGCCACCAGTATGGGACAGGGTCGGACCGGGGAGCTGTTTTTT.

There are a few counts of this clonotype. V and J are TRBV4-2 and TRBJ1-2; D is possibly TRBD1 (5 bases). Germline V CDR1 and CDR2: LGHNA, YNFKEQ. The CDR3 length is 15 residues. V was trimmed by 4 bases and J by 8 bases, leaving 20 bases between them. CDR3 sequence reads: CASSPDAGGNRGYTF. Here the CDR3 DNA reads TGTGCCAGCAGCCCCGACGCGGGGGGAAATAGGGGCTACACCTTC.

This clonotype was picked up many times. This chain links TRBV29-1 with TRBJ1-2, with 7 bases that match TRBD1. The CDR3 contains 15 residues. Germline V lookup: CDR1 SQVTM, CDR2 ANQGSEA. V gave up 6 bases and J gave up 2 bases; unmatched junction bases: 12. The CDR3 bases are TGCAGCGTGCCGTTTTGGACGGGACAGAACTATGGCTACACCTTC. It translates to CSVPFWTGQNYGYTF.

This clonotype was observed a few times. The chain joins TRBV20-1 to TRBJ2-3, with a weak D call TRBD1 (6 bases). The CDR3 is made up of 16 amino acids. V lost 1 base and J 2 bases, leaving 16 bases between the germline ends. Germline V gene lookup returns CDR1 DFQATT and CDR2 SNEGSKA (reference sequence). CDR3 DNA: TGCAGTGCTAGAGCCCTAGACATGGGGGCCACAGATACGCAGTATTTT. Encoded protein: CSARALDMGATDTQYF.

This sequence joins TRBV7-2 and TRBJ2-5; no reliable D call. The CDR3 is 13 residues long. V was clipped by 6 bases and J by 7 bases, with 15 bases between them. In germline, CDR1 is SGHTA, CDR2 FQGNSA. CDR3 loop: CASSPPSPGTQYF. In DNA form, the CDR3 reads TGTGCCAGCAGTCCCCCAAGCCCGGGGACCCAGTACTTC. Full variable domain (outside the CDR3, taken from reference TRBV7-2 and TRBJ2-5): GAGVSQSPSNKVTEKGKDVELRCDPISGHTALYWYRQSLGQGLEFLIYFQGNSAPDKSGLPSDRFSAERTGGSVSTLTIQRTQQEDSAVYLCASSPPSPGTQYFGPGTRLLVL.

CDR3 sequence: CASSLGGGFGRYNEQFF. The CDR3, as DNA: TGTGCCAGCAGCTTAGGAGGGGGGTTTGGACGTTACAATGAGCAGTTCTTC. The chain joins TRBV7-9 to TRBJ2-1; D is possibly TRBD1 or TRBD2 (6 bases each). The CDR3 has 17 residues. The V gene lost 1 base and the J gene lost 4 bases, with 17 bases spanning the gap. Germline V gene sequence: CDR1 SEHNR, CDR2 FQNEAQ (reference sequence).

This chain joins TRBV20-1 and TRBJ1-1, with D perhaps TRBD1 (5 bases). There are 13 residues in the CDR3. CDR1 is DFQATT and CDR2 is SNEGSKA in the germline V gene (reference sequence). Trimming removed 1 base from V and 5 bases from J, with 11 bases in between. The CDR3 spells CSARVPGWTEAFF. In nucleotides, the CDR3 is TGCAGTGCTAGAGTCCCAGGGTGGACTGAAGCTTTCTTT.

Only a few counts were recorded for this clonotype. The genes are TRBV4-1 and TRBJ1-6; TRBD1 is a possible D gene (5 bases). There are 17 residues in the CDR3. V was clipped by 3 bases and J by 1 base, with 13 bases between them. The germline gives CDR1 MGHRA, CDR2 YSYEKL. This chain's CDR3 is CASSQESWGSYNSPLHF. The CDR3 nucleotides are TGCGCCAGCAGCCAGGAGAGCTGGGGGTCCTATAATTCACCCCTCCACTTT.

This clonotype was counted only a few times. The chain carries TRBV2 and TRBJ2-1, with a tentative D call TRBD1 (6 bases). V was clipped by 1 base and J by 6 bases, with 7 bases between them. In germline, CDR1 is SNHLY, CDR2 FYNNEI. This CDR3 has 13 residues. CDR3 sequence (DNA): TGTGCCAGCAGTGAAGGGACAGTCAATGAGCAGTTCTTC. Its protein product is CASSEGTVNEQFF.

The CDR3 spells CSAGRFGYEQYF. The CDR3 DNA sequence: TGCAGTGCCGGTCGCTTCGGCTACGAGCAGTACTTC. This chain joins TRBV20-1 and TRBJ2-4, with no clear D. The J call may be wrong; the DNA end is better matched by TRBJ2-7. This CDR3 is 12 amino acids long. Per germline, CDR1 DFQATT and CDR2 SNEGSKA (reference sequence).

The chain links TRBV29-1 to TRBJ1-2; 12 positions agree with TRBD1. The germline V gene has CDR1 SQVTM and CDR2 ANQGSEA. CDR3 length: 15 residues. J was trimmed by 7 bases and V by 6 bases; bases with no gene match: 12. The CDR3 region has the DNA TGCAGCGTGTGGGGACAGGGGGCAATATTGAGTGGCTACACCTTC. Encoded protein: CSVWGQGAILSGYTF.

The CDR3 region has the DNA TGTGCCAGCAGTTTTACCAGGTCTAATGAAAAACTGTTTTTT. It codes for CASSFTRSNEKLFF. The chain recombines TRBV28 with TRBJ1-4, with D unresolved. CDR3 length: 14 residues. Trimming shortened V by 3 bases and J by 3 bases, and 8 bases separated the two germline ends. Per germline, CDR1 MDHEN and CDR2 SYDVKM.

This clonotype turned up a few times. The CDR3 DNA reads TGTGCCAGCAGATGGGACAGGGGGTCTGGCGAGCAGTACTTC. The encoded protein is CASRWDRGSGEQYF. The rearrangement links TRBV2 to TRBJ2-4; 11 positions match TRBD1. The last part of the DNA fits TRBJ2-7 better; the J call may be wrong. From germline, CDR1 is SNHLY and CDR2 FYNNEI. This CDR3 contains 14 residues.

The chain joins TRBV4-2 to TRBJ2-1; a possible D gene is TRBD1 (5 bases). The germline CDR1 and CDR2 sequences are LGHNA and YNFKEQ. This CDR3 has 13 amino acids. Trimming removed 1 base at V and 12 bases at J, with 13 bases between. The CDR3 nucleotides are TGTGCCAGCAGCCAAGCCAAAAGGGGAACGCAGTTCTTC. Translating gives CASSQAKRGTQFF.

This clonotype has just a few counts. V gene TRBV20-1 combines with J gene TRBJ2-7, with D perhaps given as TRBD1 or TRBD2 (5 bases each). Germline V lookup: CDR1 DFQATT, CDR2 SNEGSKA (reference sequence). V was shortened by 3 bases and J by 0 bases, with 6 bases between the two germline ends. The CDR3 is 12 residues long. The CDR3 region has the DNA TGCAGTGCTAGGGGGACCTCCTACGAGCAGTACTTC. As protein: CSARGTSYEQYF.

The chain is built from TRBV28 and TRBJ2-1, with 12 bases matching TRBD2. V lost 2 bases, J lost 9 bases, and 8 bases stayed unmatched. The CDR3 runs 16 residues. Germline CDR1 reads MDHEN; CDR2 reads SYDVKM. The DNA for the CDR3 is TGTGCCAGCAGTTTAATCCCGCTAGCGGGGGGGCCTGAGCAGTTCTTC. Encoded protein: CASSLIPLAGGPEQFF.

The chain joins TRBV11-2 to TRBJ2-6; D is possibly TRBD2 (5 bases). Trimming took off 6 bases at V and 1 base at J, with 13 bases between the two ends. The CDR3 covers 16 residues. In germline, CDR1 is SGHAT, CDR2 FQNNGV. CDR3 coding DNA: TGTGCCAGCAGACTAGGAATGGATTCTGGGGCCAACGTCCTGACTTTC. This codes for CASRLGMDSGANVLTF.

As concerns this clonotype: Compared with germline, one end of the junction differs, possibly owing to a read error. The V and J genes are TRBV9 and TRBJ2-6; D possibly uses TRBD1 or TRBD2 (5 bases each). The CDR3 is 14 amino acids. Germline assignment: CDR1 SGDLS and CDR2 YYNGEE. The CDR3 DNA follows: TGTGCCAGCAGCGGAGGGGAAGGGGCCAACGTCCGGACTTTC. Translating it yields CASSGGEGANVRTF.